This passage covers 6 T cell receptor beta chains from one sample sequenced in a study of blood T cell repertoires in COVID-19. TCRdb's copy holds only in-frame clones and misses some; the assay was immunoSEQ multiplex PCR. The table lists approximately 400,000 clones, 87% of them singletons. The sample consisted of PBMCs or T cells enriched from blood (not recorded which). Every receptor here comes from a man younger than 40 who had recovered from COVID-19.

This clone appeared a few times. V and J are TRBV30 and TRBJ2-7, with 9 bases identical to TRBD1. The trim removed 7 bases at V and 4 bases at J, leaving 8 bases unmatched. Germline V gene lookup returns CDR1 GTSNPN and CDR2 SVGIG (reference sequence). The CDR3 is made up of 13 amino acids. The CDR3 sequence is CASGGTGRYEQYF. DNA for the CDR3: TGTGCCTCTGGAGGGACAGGGAGGTACGAGCAGTACTTC.

This chain connects TRBV10-1 to TRBJ2-1, with 8 bases fitting TRBD1. Germline loops: CDR1 WNHNN, CDR2 SYGVQD (reference sequence). Losses at the gene ends were 4 bases for V and 0 bases for J; bases not matched to a gene: 11. This CDR3 is 18 amino acids long. The CDR3 protein is CASSAAAGDRTSYNEQFF. CDR3 in DNA: TGCGCCAGCAGTGCCGCCGCCGGGGACAGGACCTCCTACAATGAGCAGTTCTTC.

This clone was seen more than once but under ten times. The chain has TRBV6-1 and TRBJ2-7; maybe TRBD2 (5 bases). V shed 6 bases and J shed 1 base, with 13 bases lying between them. CDR3 length: 14 amino acids. Germline CDR1 MNHNS, CDR2 SASEGT. This CDR3 is CASRRAVQSYEQYF. As DNA, the CDR3 is TGTGCCAGCAGGCGGGCCGTTCAGTCCTACGAGCAGTACTTC.

The CDR3, as DNA: TGTGCCAGCAGCTTAGCAATCGGACTGACGAACACCGGGGAGCTGTTTTTT. This translates into CASSLAIGLTNTGELFF. This chain joins TRBV7-9 and TRBJ2-2, with TRBD2 as a possible D gene (5 bases). This CDR3 has 17 residues. Trimming removed 0 bases at V and 0 bases at J, with 11 bases between. The germline gives CDR1 SEHNR, CDR2 FQNEAQ (reference sequence).

The chain has TRBV10-3 and TRBJ2-2; 10 nucleotides agree with TRBD1. The germline V gene has CDR1 ENHRY and CDR2 SYGVKD. This CDR3 has 15 amino acids. Trimming cost V 3 bases and J 6 bases; bases outside gene matches: 4. The CDR3 DNA follows: TGTGCCATCAGTGATTGGGGACAGGGGTCCGGGGAGCTGTTTTTT. Its protein product is CAISDWGQGSGELFF.

This clone was recorded only once. The chain links TRBV7-2 to TRBJ2-7; 9 bases are shared with TRBD2. With V trimmed by 4 bases and J by 0 bases, 1 base remained unmatched. This CDR3 has 14 amino acids. Germline CDR1 and CDR2: SGHTA and FQGNSA. The DNA of the CDR3 is TGTGCCAGCAGCTCTAGCGGGGCCTCCTACGAGCAGTACTTC. Translating gives CASSSSGASYEQYF.